The clone carrying this TCR beta chain was seen a single time. The sort gate was single viable CD3+CD4+CD8-CD45RO+ cells for memory CD4+ T cells. Serostatus was set by detecting CMV pp150, pp28, p38, p52 IgG. Looked up from germline, CDR1 is SGHTA and CDR2 is FQGNSA. The junction had 6 bases not matched to a gene; V was cut back by 4 bases and J by 9 bases. The CDR3 covers 14 residues. The record originates from a study of memory CD4+ T cells and cytomegalovirus serostatus. Across the study: Donors were healthy Belgian adults, 8 to 10 CMV seropositive and approximately 23 seronegative.

Original processing methods: After removing out-of-frame reads, around 2 million distinct TCRbeta sequences remained. Sequencing was performed with immunoSEQ multiplex PCR; in TCRdb, only in-frame clones are kept and a portion is missing. V, J and clone size derive from that table, while D and trimming were established from the DNA sequence. The sample contains some 48,000 clones, under 80% of which appear only once. The receptor's source is an adult in good health and CMV-seronegative. The sequenced sample consisted of memory CD4+ T cells from blood. The J gene is TRBJ1-5, the V gene TRBV7-2; 10 bases are shared with TRBD1. DNA of the CDR3: TGTGCCAGCAGCTCGGACAGGGGGAAAGGGCCCCAGCATTTT. Protein product: CASSSDRGKGPQHF.